This paragraph covers one TCR beta chain sequence. This specimen comes from a study of control samples from healthy donors and cancer patients. Looked up from germline, CDR1 is MDHEN and CDR2 is SYDVKM. There are 15 residues in the CDR3. Trimming took 5 bases from V and 6 from J; bases not matched to a gene: 9. Data came from immunoSEQ multiplex PCR; TCRdb stores just in-frame clones and leaves some out. Of roughly 100,000 clones detected, approximately 93% appear once; the ten largest clones hold over 0.85%. Sequences were obtained from blood. This TCR was sampled from a woman in her 30s in good health. The chain carries TRBV28 and TRBJ2-3; 9 nucleotides match TRBD2. CDR3: CASSKPLAGLDTQYF. The CDR3 DNA reads TGTGCCAGCAGTAAACCCCTAGCGGGGTTGGATACGCAGTATTTT.